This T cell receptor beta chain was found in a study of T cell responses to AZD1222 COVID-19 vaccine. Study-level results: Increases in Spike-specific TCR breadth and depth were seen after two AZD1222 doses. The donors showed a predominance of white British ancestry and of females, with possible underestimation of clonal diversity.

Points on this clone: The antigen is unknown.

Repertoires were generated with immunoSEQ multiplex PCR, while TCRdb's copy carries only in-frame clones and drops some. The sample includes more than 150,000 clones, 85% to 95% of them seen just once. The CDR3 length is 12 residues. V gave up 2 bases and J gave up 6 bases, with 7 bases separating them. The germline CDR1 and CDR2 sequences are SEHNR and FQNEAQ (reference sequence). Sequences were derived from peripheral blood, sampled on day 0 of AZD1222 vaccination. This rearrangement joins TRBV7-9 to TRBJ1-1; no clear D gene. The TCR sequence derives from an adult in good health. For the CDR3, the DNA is TGTGCCAGCAGCTTACGACGGTCTGAAGCTTTCTTT. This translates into CASSLRRSEAFF.